The source of this T cell receptor (beta chain) is a study of technical replicates of blood from a few donors. Generated by immunoSEQ multiplex PCR, the TCRdb table keeps only in-frame clones and is missing some. The table has approximately 82,000 clones, 75% to 95% seen once. Germline values: CDR1 ENHRY, CDR2 SYGVKD. V shed 0 bases and J 4 bases; nucleotides not matched to a gene: 2. The length of the CDR3 is 15 residues. The sequenced sample was T cells isolated from PBMCs. The chain carries TRBV10-3 and TRBJ2-2; 7 nucleotides align to TRBD1. The clonotype comes from a human donor in good health. This CDR3 is CAISESPGGTGELFF. The CDR3 coding sequence is TGTGCCATCAGTGAGTCGCCAGGGGGCACCGGGGAGCTGTTTTTT.